The present entry profiles one T cell receptor beta chain with its context. The sample is drawn from a study of blood T cell repertoires in COVID-19. Clones were read by immunoSEQ multiplex PCR, and TCRdb kept only the in-frame ones, dropping some. The repertoire includes over 250,000 clones, around nine tenths of them detected once, and approximately 2% sits in the top ten. V lost 0 bases and J 4 bases, leaving 20 bases between the germline ends. In germline, CDR1 is SGDLS, CDR2 YYNGEE. This CDR3 comprises 17 residues. The rearrangement links TRBV9 to TRBJ2-7; tentative D call: TRBD2 (6 bases). Sequenced: PBMCs or T cells enriched from blood (not recorded which). The clonotype originates from a woman in her sixties or seventies in a cohort exposed to, infected with or recovered from COVID-19 (not recorded which). The CDR3 bases are TGTGCCAGCAGCGTAGATCCCCCGACGACTAGGGGTTACGAGCAGTACTTC. This codes for CASSVDPPTTRGYEQYF.